Listed below are T cell receptor beta chains from one sample, sequenced in a study of T cell responses to AZD1222 COVID-19 vaccine. Method: immunoSEQ multiplex PCR; TCRdb's copy keeps in-frame clones and lacks some. The sample carries around 100,000 clones, around 81% recorded once. The specimen comprised peripheral blood, sampled on day 0 of AZD1222 vaccination. The receptor set was obtained from an adult in good health. Both conserved end residues are part of each CDR3. Fields, in order: V gene, D gene, J gene, CDR3 protein. A D gene is named only where the DNA matches it firmly.

V gene: TRBV28; D gene: -; J gene: TRBJ2-7; CDR3 protein: CASSLSDSRAAYEQYF
V gene: TRBV11-3; D gene: -; J gene: TRBJ2-4; CDR3 protein: CASSLDQGGSTAKNIQYF
V gene: TRBV21-1; D gene: -; J gene: TRBJ2-1; CDR3 protein: CASSKARSPGTSLHEQFF
V gene: TRBV7-9; D gene: TRBD1; J gene: TRBJ2-2; CDR3 protein: CASSRGQGFTGELFF
V gene: TRBV19; D gene: -; J gene: TRBJ2-7; CDR3 protein: CASSISGPDTYEQYF
V gene: TRBV6-2/TRBV6-3; D gene: -; J gene: TRBJ1-2; CDR3 protein: CASSYSGQEGFYGYTF
V gene: TRBV6-5; D gene: -; J gene: TRBJ2-1; CDR3 protein: CASSSSVSSYNEQFF
V gene: TRBV18; D gene: -; J gene: TRBJ1-6; CDR3 protein: CASSPQSSYNSPLHF
V gene: TRBV5-4; D gene: TRBD1; J gene: TRBJ1-5; CDR3 protein: CASSTGGGQGNQPQHF
V gene: TRBV5-5; D gene: -; J gene: TRBJ2-1; CDR3 protein: CASSLGSYNEQFF
V gene: TRBV19; D gene: TRBD1; J gene: TRBJ2-3; CDR3 protein: CASRSGTGVPSTDTQYF
V gene: TRBV7-8; D gene: -; J gene: TRBJ2-5; CDR3 protein: CASSQMGSPQTQYF
V gene: TRBV6-4; D gene: TRBD1; J gene: TRBJ2-5; CDR3 protein: CASNEETGGSETQYF
V gene: TRBV19; D gene: -; J gene: TRBJ1-1; CDR3 protein: CASSIRKDTEAFF
V gene: TRBV7-9; D gene: TRBD2; J gene: TRBJ2-3; CDR3 protein: CASSSSPGLAGAADTQYF
V gene: TRBV30; D gene: -; J gene: TRBJ1-2; CDR3 protein: CAWSGYGYTF
V gene: TRBV6-5; D gene: -; J gene: TRBJ2-1; CDR3 protein: CATLPTSYNEQFF
V gene: TRBV5-1; D gene: TRBD1; J gene: TRBJ1-1; CDR3 protein: CASGQGENTEAFF
V gene: TRBV27; D gene: TRBD1; J gene: TRBJ1-4; CDR3 protein: CASSGDRGNEKLFF
V gene: TRBV27; D gene: -; J gene: TRBJ2-5; CDR3 protein: CASSLLEGASETQYF
V gene: TRBV3-1/TRBV3-2; D gene: -; J gene: TRBJ2-7; CDR3 protein: CASSQGAGRRSEQYF
V gene: TRBV29-1; D gene: -; J gene: TRBJ1-2; CDR3 protein: CSTSGLSNYGYTF
V gene: TRBV14; D gene: -; J gene: TRBJ1-1; CDR3 protein: CASSPRGGTEAFF
V gene: TRBV12-3/TRBV12-4; D gene: -; J gene: TRBJ2-7; CDR3 protein: CASTDGPYEQYF
V gene: TRBV28; D gene: TRBD1; J gene: TRBJ2-5; CDR3 protein: CASSTPGQGDGETQYF
V gene: TRBV9; D gene: -; J gene: TRBJ2-3; CDR3 protein: CASSVGVGDTQYF
V gene: TRBV9; D gene: TRBD2; J gene: TRBJ2-7; CDR3 protein: CASSVEVTSESYEQYF
V gene: TRBV4-2; D gene: TRBD2; J gene: TRBJ2-7; CDR3 protein: CASSQPVGSGRRSGEQYF
V gene: TRBV5-1; D gene: -; J gene: TRBJ2-1; CDR3 protein: CASSQTLETNEQFF
V gene: TRBV18; D gene: -; J gene: TRBJ2-1; CDR3 protein: CASSLSGREGGNEQFF
V gene: TRBV7-9; D gene: -; J gene: TRBJ2-7; CDR3 protein: CASSSTWGTYEQYF
V gene: TRBV27; D gene: TRBD1; J gene: TRBJ2-1; CDR3 protein: CASRVDRGAYNEQFF
V gene: TRBV7-2; D gene: TRBD1; J gene: TRBJ2-5; CDR3 protein: CASSLTGGETQYF
V gene: TRBV28; D gene: TRBD1; J gene: TRBJ1-6; CDR3 protein: CASSFNGKGASSPLHF
V gene: TRBV28; D gene: TRBD1; J gene: TRBJ1-6; CDR3 protein: CASQGGNNSPLHF
V gene: TRBV6-5; D gene: TRBD2; J gene: TRBJ2-1; CDR3 protein: CASSYDPAGVVSEQFF
V gene: TRBV5-5; D gene: TRBD1; J gene: TRBJ1-2; CDR3 protein: CASSRNQDREGYTF
V gene: TRBV18; D gene: -; J gene: TRBJ1-5; CDR3 protein: CASSPGYSNQPQHF
V gene: TRBV11-1; D gene: -; J gene: TRBJ2-5; CDR3 protein: CASSQPLEVETQYF
V gene: TRBV7-9; D gene: TRBD1; J gene: TRBJ1-3; CDR3 protein: CASSPPGTGRSGNTIYF
V gene: TRBV5-6; D gene: -; J gene: TRBJ2-7; CDR3 protein: CASIASHNYYEQYF
V gene: TRBV3-1/TRBV3-2; D gene: TRBD1; J gene: TRBJ2-5; CDR3 protein: CASSQGGTGGQETQYF
V gene: TRBV7-9; D gene: -; J gene: TRBJ1-2; CDR3 protein: CASSLAGQLKFGGYTF
V gene: TRBV28; D gene: TRBD1; J gene: TRBJ2-1; CDR3 protein: CASSSTRDRASHDYNEQFF
V gene: TRBV25-1; D gene: -; J gene: TRBJ2-3; CDR3 protein: CASSDEAGLRADTQYF
V gene: TRBV4-3; D gene: -; J gene: TRBJ2-1; CDR3 protein: CASSQDRDPYNEQFF
V gene: TRBV30; D gene: -; J gene: TRBJ1-2; CDR3 protein: CAWSPWPVGYTF
V gene: TRBV27; D gene: -; J gene: TRBJ1-5; CDR3 protein: CASIMDKSHQPQHF
V gene: TRBV6-4; D gene: TRBD2; J gene: TRBJ2-3; CDR3 protein: CASSDQREDTQYF
V gene: TRBV5-4; D gene: -; J gene: TRBJ2-5; CDR3 protein: CASRGGGAEETQYF
V gene: TRBV29-1; D gene: -; J gene: TRBJ2-1; CDR3 protein: CSVGLRRNEQFF
V gene: TRBV19; D gene: -; J gene: TRBJ2-1; CDR3 protein: CASSVRDGNYNEQFF
V gene: TRBV30; D gene: -; J gene: TRBJ2-5; CDR3 protein: CAWRAFGFQETQYF
V gene: TRBV28; D gene: -; J gene: TRBJ2-7; CDR3 protein: CASSLVGFEQYF